The T cell receptor (beta chain) described here comes from a study of regulatory T cells in long-lasting Graves disease. Time point given: newly diagnosed GD, antithyroid drugs for less than 3 months. Following extraction of RNA from PBMCs, that RNA was used to make the TCR library. American Thyroid Association guidelines served as the basis for diagnosing Graves' disease. Assembly of TCR beta libraries relied on iRepertoire HTBI primers together with Arm-PCR of CDR3 regions. From the multiplex PCR reads, TCRdb called clonotypes with MiXCR, one entry per CDR3 protein. This table has around 500,000 distinct CDR3 sequences, approximately 13% appearing once. In this sample, this clonotype turned up many times. Germline CDR1 reads SGHAT; CDR2 reads FQNNGV. This CDR3 has 15 residues. V lost 3 bases to trimming and J lost 3 bases, with 15 bases between them. Separately, the same data were catalogued under a study of T cells in Graves' hyperthyroidism and ophthalmopathy.

Sequences were derived from peripheral blood mononuclear cells (PBMCs), sampled at new diagnosis, from a patient treated with antithyroid drugs. V and J are TRBV11-2 and TRBJ2-7, with D perhaps matching TRBD1 (5 bases). The receptor comes from a man aged 25-45 years with Graves disease. CDR3 in DNA: TGTGCCAGCAGCTTTTTTACAGGTGCTGGCTACGAGCAGTACTTC. Its protein is CASSFFTGAGYEQYF.